This T cell receptor (beta chain) was recovered during a study of vaccination effects on CD4 cells after COVID-19. Background on the study: Cultures used a few million PBMC per well, about 10 IU/ml IL-2 and around 9.5 ug/ml peptides. The study's findings and limits: Clones from infection and from vaccination both contracted markedly late after vaccination.

This clone has only a few counts. Its specificity is not known. The CDR3 totals 13 residues. Germline CDR1 SEHNR, CDR2 FQNEAQ (reference sequence). V was clipped by 5 bases and J by 4 bases, with 8 bases between them. Generated by immunoSEQ multiplex PCR, the TCRdb table keeps only in-frame clones and is missing some. The table lists 70,000 to 75,000 clones, approximately 80% of them singletons. A 10-day culture period preceded the isolation of CD4+ T cells. Half the medium was replaced with IL-2 medium on days 3 and 7. The material sequenced was CD4+ T cells from PBMCs cultured without peptide, taken before COVID-19 vaccination. The chain uses TRBV7-9 and TRBJ1-4; no definite D call. This receptor was obtained from a human donor who received a COVID-19 vaccine. Written as DNA, the CDR3 is TGTGCCAGCAGCCCCCAGAGTAATGAAAAACTGTTTTTT. This encodes CASSPQSNEKLFF.